The rows below give T cell receptor beta chains drawn from one sample of a study of Ad26.COV2.S vaccination and SARS-CoV-2 variants. Clones were read by immunoSEQ multiplex PCR, and TCRdb kept only the in-frame ones, dropping some. Found here are about 320,000 clones, roughly 80% of them singletons; the top ten hold 2.1%. Sequenced material: peripheral blood, taken in a trial of Ad26.COV2.S vaccine versus placebo. The receptor set was obtained from a person aged 18-60 years who received the Ad26.COV2.S COVID-19 vaccine or a placebo. Both conserved end residues are part of each CDR3. A D gene is named only where the DNA matches it firmly. Clone size is given for some rows only: seen once, a few or many times, or a class if the clone is expanded.

v_call: TRBV7-9; j_call: TRBJ2-7; d_call: .; clone_size: .; cdr3_nt: TGTGCCAGCAGCTTTGGTAATTCAGCCTACGAGCAGTACTTC; cdr3_aa: CASSFGNSAYEQYF
v_call: TRBV12-5; j_call: TRBJ2-5; d_call: TRBD1; clone_size: .; cdr3_nt: TGTGCTAGTGGTTTGGACACCGGGACAGGGGGAGGCGAGACCCAGTACTTC; cdr3_aa: CASGLDTGTGGGETQYF
v_call: TRBV12-5; j_call: TRBJ2-2; d_call: TRBD2; clone_size: .; cdr3_nt: TGTGCTAGTGGTTTACTAGCGGTCGCCGGGGAGCTGTTTTTT; cdr3_aa: CASGLLAVAGELFF
v_call: TRBV5-1; j_call: TRBJ1-2; d_call: .; clone_size: once; cdr3_nt: TGCGCCAGCAGCTTGGATTCGGCTTCCGCTGTTAATGGCTACACCTTC; cdr3_aa: CASSLDSASAVNGYTF
v_call: TRBV24-1; j_call: TRBJ2-7; d_call: .; clone_size: .; cdr3_nt: TGTGCCACCAGTGAATCCTCGACCAGCTACGAGCAGTACTTC; cdr3_aa: CATSESSTSYEQYF
v_call: TRBV20-1; j_call: TRBJ2-4; d_call: TRBD2; clone_size: .; cdr3_nt: TGCAGTGCTAGTGATTTGCGGGGGGGCCCTACAAACATTCAGTACTTC; cdr3_aa: CSASDLRGGPTNIQYF
v_call: TRBV19; j_call: TRBJ2-2; d_call: .; clone_size: .; cdr3_nt: TGTGCCAGTTCCCAGGGAGGAATGGCCGGGGAGCTGTTTTTT; cdr3_aa: CASSQGGMAGELFF
v_call: TRBV7-9; j_call: TRBJ1-2; d_call: .; clone_size: .; cdr3_nt: TGTGCCAGCAGCTTAGCGACAGACAACTATGGCTACACCTTC; cdr3_aa: CASSLATDNYGYTF
v_call: TRBV7-9; j_call: TRBJ2-1; d_call: .; clone_size: .; cdr3_nt: TGTGCCAGCAGCCAAATGGGCGGGTCTTACAATGAGCAGTTCTTC; cdr3_aa: CASSQMGGSYNEQFF
v_call: TRBV28; j_call: TRBJ2-1; d_call: .; clone_size: once; cdr3_nt: TGTGCCAGCAGTTTATGGGGACAGCAGTTCTTC; cdr3_aa: CASSLWGQQFF
v_call: TRBV27; j_call: TRBJ2-3; d_call: .; clone_size: .; cdr3_nt: TGTGCCATCCCACCCCCAGATACGCAGTATTTT; cdr3_aa: CAIPPPDTQYF
v_call: TRBV7-2; j_call: TRBJ2-7; d_call: .; clone_size: .; cdr3_nt: TGTGCCAGCAGCTTAACGGGAGTCGAGAACGAGCAGTACTTC; cdr3_aa: CASSLTGVENEQYF
v_call: TRBV19; j_call: TRBJ1-5; d_call: TRBD1; clone_size: once; cdr3_nt: TGTGCCAGTAGTGGGACAGCTAATCAGCCCCAGCATTTT; cdr3_aa: CASSGTANQPQHF
v_call: TRBV28; j_call: TRBJ2-7; d_call: .; clone_size: .; cdr3_nt: TGTGCCAGCAGTTCGGGGAGCCCCTACGAGCAGTACTTC; cdr3_aa: CASSSGSPYEQYF
v_call: TRBV6-1; j_call: TRBJ2-7; d_call: .; clone_size: .; cdr3_nt: TGTGCCAGCAGTGAAGTCCGGGTCTACGAGGCGCAGTACTTC; cdr3_aa: CASSEVRVYEAQYF
v_call: TRBV5-6; j_call: TRBJ1-2; d_call: .; clone_size: .; cdr3_nt: TGTGCCAGCAGCCTGACAGGAGCCCCTCCGGGCTACACCTTC; cdr3_aa: CASSLTGAPPGYTF